This TCR beta chain was observed in a study of T cells in Graves' hyperthyroidism and ophthalmopathy. Points from the study as a whole: Appearing also in blood were most of the thyroid clonotypes expanded above 0.001. Through a model of 13 V-J features, ophthalmopathy was separated from stable hyperthyroidism.

Uncontrolled infection, other autoimmune disease, pregnancy and lactation each barred patients from inclusion. RNA transcripts yielded amplified TCR beta CDR3 regions. The primer set for the first-round RT-PCR of the TCR CDR3 was HTBI. TCRdb fed the multiplex PCR reads into MiXCR, producing one record per CDR3 protein. The repertoire holds around 530,000 distinct CDR3 sequences, with 15% to 20% as singletons. This clonotype was counted between two and nine times. Its cognate antigen is unknown. Trimming removed 4 bases from V and 1 base from J, with 7 bases in between. Germline V gives CDR1 ENHRY, CDR2 SYGVKD. The CDR3 runs to 13 residues.

Input material: blood. The V and J genes are TRBV10-3 and TRBJ1-1; D gene unclear. This clonotype originated in a young woman with Graves' ophthalmopathy. The CDR3 DNA sequence: TGTGCCATCAGTGTAGTCGGGAACACTGAAGCTTTCTTT. This sequence encodes CAISVVGNTEAFF.